A single sample gave rise to the 5 T cell receptor beta chains below, sequenced in a study of T cell responses to AZD1222 COVID-19 vaccine. The protocol was immunoSEQ multiplex PCR, while the TCRdb copy is restricted to in-frame clones and leaves out a portion. The sample comprises 100,000 to 150,000 clones, 85% to 90% of which are singletons, and 17% rests with the top ten. The material sequenced was peripheral blood, taken 28 days after the second AZD1222 dose. The receptors come from an adult who received the AZD1222 COVID-19 vaccine.

This clone was recorded only once. The rearrangement joins TRBV5-1 to TRBJ2-7; unclear D gene. Germline V gene sequence: CDR1 SGHRS, CDR2 YFSETQ. The V gene lost 0 bases and the J gene lost 6 bases, with 7 bases spanning the gap. This CDR3 has 12 residues. CDR3 sequence (DNA): TGCGCCAGCAGCTTGGCCGGTCCCGAGCAGTACTTC. It yields the protein CASSLAGPEQYF. Complete variable domain (other parts from reference TRBV5-1 and TRBJ2-7): KAGVTQTPRYLIKTRGQQVTLSCSPISGHRSVSWYQQTPGQGLQFLFEYFSETQRNKGNFPGRFSGRQFSNSRSEMNVSTLELGDSALYLCASSLAGPEQYFGPGTRLTVT.

This sequence joins TRBV29-1 and TRBJ2-1, with TRBD2 identical over 9 bases. CDR1 SQVTM and CDR2 ANQGSEA come from the germline V gene. CDR3 length: 15 amino acids. The ends lost 4 bases at V and 6 bases at J; junction bases unmatched: 10. CDR3 region: CSVGVAGGPGNEQFF. The CDR3 DNA sequence: TGCAGCGTTGGGGTTGCGGGAGGGCCGGGCAATGAGCAGTTCTTC.

This chain uses TRBV11-2 with TRBJ2-5, with D tentatively TRBD1 or TRBD2 (6 bases each). Per the germline V gene, CDR1 is SGHAT and CDR2 is FQNNGV. This CDR3 spans 16 amino acids. V gave up 3 bases and J gave up 7 bases, with 21 bases separating them. The CDR3 loop reads CASSFPSRLGGRTQYF. DNA for the CDR3: TGTGCCAGCAGCTTCCCGTCCCGGCTAGGGGGGCGGACCCAGTACTTC.

The chain couples TRBV10-3 to TRBJ1-1, with D maybe TRBD1 (6 bases). The CDR3 totals 14 residues. Germline-derived CDR1 and CDR2 are ENHRY and SYGVKD. Deletions cut 3 bases from V and 3 bases from J, with 11 bases between. CDR3 protein: CAISEGGGDTEAFF. CDR3 sequence (DNA): TGTGCCATCAGTGAAGGGGGAGGGGACACTGAAGCTTTCTTT.

This rearrangement joins TRBV12-3 or TRBV12-4 to TRBJ2-1; D uncertain. Trimming removed 5 bases at V and 4 bases at J, with 9 bases between. The CDR3 is 13 amino acids. CDR3 bases: TGTGCCAGCAGTGATGGACCATACAATGAGCAGTTCTTC. This gives the protein CASSDGPYNEQFF.